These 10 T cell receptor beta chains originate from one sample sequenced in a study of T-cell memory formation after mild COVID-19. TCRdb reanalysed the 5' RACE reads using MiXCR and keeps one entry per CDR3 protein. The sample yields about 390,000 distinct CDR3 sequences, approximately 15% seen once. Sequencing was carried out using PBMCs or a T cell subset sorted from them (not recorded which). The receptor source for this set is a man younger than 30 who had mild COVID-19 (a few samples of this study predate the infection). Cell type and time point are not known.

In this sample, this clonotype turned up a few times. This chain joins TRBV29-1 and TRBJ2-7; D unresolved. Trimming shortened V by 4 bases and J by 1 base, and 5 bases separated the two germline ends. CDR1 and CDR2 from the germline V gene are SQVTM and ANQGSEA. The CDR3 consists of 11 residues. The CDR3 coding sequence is TGCAGCGTTGCTCTTTCCTACGAGCAGTACTTC. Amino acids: CSVALSYEQYF.

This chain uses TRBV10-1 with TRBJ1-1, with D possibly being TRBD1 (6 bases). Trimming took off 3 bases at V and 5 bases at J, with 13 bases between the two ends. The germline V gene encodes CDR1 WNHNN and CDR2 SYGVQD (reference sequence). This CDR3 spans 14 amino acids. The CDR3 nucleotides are TGCGCCAGCAGTGAAAATACAGGGAGTACTGAAGCTTTCTTT. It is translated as CASSENTGSTEAFF.

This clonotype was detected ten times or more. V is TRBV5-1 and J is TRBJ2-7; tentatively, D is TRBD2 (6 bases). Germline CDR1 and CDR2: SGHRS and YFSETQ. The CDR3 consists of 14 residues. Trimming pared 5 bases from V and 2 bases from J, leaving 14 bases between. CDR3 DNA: TGCGCCAGCAGTACCCGAGCGGGCCCCTACGAGCAGTACTTC. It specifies CASSTRAGPYEQYF.

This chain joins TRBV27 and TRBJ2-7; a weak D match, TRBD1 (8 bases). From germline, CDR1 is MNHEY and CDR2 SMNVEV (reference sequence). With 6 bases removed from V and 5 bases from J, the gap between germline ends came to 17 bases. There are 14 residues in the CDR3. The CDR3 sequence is CASRKQGGAHEQYF. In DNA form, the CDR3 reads TGTGCCAGCAGAAAACAGGGGGGGGCTCACGAGCAGTACTTC.

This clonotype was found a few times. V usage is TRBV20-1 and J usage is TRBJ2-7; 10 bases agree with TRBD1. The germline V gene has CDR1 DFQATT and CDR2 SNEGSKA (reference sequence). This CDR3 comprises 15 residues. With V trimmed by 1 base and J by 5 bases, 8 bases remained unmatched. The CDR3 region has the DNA TGCAGTGCTAGAGTCCTCGGGACAGGGGACGACGAGCAGTACTTC. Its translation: CSARVLGTGDDEQYF.

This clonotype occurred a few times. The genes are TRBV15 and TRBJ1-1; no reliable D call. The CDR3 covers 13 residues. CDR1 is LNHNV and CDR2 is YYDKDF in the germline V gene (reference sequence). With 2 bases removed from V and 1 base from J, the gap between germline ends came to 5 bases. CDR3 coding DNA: TGTGCCACCAGCAGAACACGGAACACTGAAGCTTTCTTT. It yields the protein CATSRTRNTEAFF.

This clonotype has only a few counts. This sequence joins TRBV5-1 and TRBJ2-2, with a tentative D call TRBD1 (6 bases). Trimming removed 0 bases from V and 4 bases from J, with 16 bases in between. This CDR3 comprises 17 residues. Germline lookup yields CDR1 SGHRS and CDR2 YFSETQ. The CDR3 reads CASSLATVGGSTGELFF. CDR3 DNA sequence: TGCGCCAGCAGCTTGGCCACCGTAGGGGGAAGCACCGGGGAGCTGTTTTTT.

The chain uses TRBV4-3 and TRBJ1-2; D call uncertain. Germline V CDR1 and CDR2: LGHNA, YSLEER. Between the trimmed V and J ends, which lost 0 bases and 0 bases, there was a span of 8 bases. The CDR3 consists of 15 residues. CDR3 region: CASSQETATNYGYTF. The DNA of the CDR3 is TGCGCCAGCAGCCAAGAAACGGCCACTAACTATGGCTACACCTTC.

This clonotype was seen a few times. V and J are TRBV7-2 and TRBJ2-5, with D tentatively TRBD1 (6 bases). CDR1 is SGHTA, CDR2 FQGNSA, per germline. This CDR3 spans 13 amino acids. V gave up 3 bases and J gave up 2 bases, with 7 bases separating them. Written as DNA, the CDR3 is TGTGCCAGCAGCTTCGGACAGCAAGAGACCCAGTACTTC. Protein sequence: CASSFGQQETQYF.

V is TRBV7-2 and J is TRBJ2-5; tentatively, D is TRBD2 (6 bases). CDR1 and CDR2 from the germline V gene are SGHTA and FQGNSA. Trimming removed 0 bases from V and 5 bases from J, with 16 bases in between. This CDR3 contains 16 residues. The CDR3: CASSLAPGEDWETQYF. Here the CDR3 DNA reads TGTGCCAGCAGCTTAGCGCCGGGGGAAGATTGGGAGACCCAGTACTTC.